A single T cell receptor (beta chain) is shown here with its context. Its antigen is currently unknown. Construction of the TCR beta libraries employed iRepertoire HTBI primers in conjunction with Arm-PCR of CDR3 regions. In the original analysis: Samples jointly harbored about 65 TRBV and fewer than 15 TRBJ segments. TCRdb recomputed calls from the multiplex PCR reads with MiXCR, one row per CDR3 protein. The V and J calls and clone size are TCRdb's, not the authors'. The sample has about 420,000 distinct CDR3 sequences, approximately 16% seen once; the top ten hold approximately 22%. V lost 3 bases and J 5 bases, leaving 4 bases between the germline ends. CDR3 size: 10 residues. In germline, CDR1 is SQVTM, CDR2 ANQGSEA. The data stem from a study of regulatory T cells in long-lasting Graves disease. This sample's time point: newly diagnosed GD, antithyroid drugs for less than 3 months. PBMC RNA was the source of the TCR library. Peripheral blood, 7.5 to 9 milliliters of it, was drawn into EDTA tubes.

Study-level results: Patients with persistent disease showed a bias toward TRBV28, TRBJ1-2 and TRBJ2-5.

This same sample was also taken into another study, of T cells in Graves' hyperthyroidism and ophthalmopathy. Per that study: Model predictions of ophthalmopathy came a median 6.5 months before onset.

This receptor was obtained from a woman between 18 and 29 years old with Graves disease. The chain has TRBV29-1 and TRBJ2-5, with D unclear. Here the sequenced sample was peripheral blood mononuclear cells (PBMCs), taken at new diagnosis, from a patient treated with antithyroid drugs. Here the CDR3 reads CSVEIETQYF. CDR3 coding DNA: TGCAGCGTTGAGATCGAGACCCAGTACTTC.